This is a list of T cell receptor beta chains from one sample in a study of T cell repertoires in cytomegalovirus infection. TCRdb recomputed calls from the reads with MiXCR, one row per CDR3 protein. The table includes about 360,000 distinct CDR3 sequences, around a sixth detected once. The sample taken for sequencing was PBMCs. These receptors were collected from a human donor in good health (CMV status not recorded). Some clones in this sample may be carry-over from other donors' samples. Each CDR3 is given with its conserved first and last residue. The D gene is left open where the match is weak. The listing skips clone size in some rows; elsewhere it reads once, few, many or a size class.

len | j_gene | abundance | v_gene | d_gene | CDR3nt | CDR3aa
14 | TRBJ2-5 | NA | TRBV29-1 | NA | TGCAGCGTTGAAGTTGGGACAAGAGGAGAGACCCAGTACTTC | CSVEVGTRGETQYF
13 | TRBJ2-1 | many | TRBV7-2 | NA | TGTGCCAGCAGCTTAGGGCAGTTGAATGAGCAGTTCTTC | CASSLGQLNEQFF
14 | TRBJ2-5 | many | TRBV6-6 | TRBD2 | TGTGCCAGCAGACTCTCGGGGGGGGAAGAGACCCAGTACTTC | CASRLSGGEETQYF
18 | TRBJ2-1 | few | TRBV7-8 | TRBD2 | TGTGCCAGCAGCTCCCTCCTGACTAGCGGGGGCCCCTCGGATGAGCAGTTCTTC | CASSSLLTSGGPSDEQFF
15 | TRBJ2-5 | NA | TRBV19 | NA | TGTGCCAGTAGTATACAGGGGAGGTACCAAGAGACCCAGTACTTC | CASSIQGRYQETQYF
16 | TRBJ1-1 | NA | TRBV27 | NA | TGTGCCAGCAGTTTAAGTCGAAGGGCTAGGTACACTGAAGCTTTCTTT | CASSLSRRARYTEAFF
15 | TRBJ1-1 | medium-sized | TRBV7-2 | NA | TGTGCCAGCAGCGACGACCTGTACAGGGCCACTGAAGCTTTCTTT | CASSDDLYRATEAFF
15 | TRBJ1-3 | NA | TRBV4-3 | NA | TGCGCCAGCAGCCAAGCCCCGCTCATTGGAAACACCATATATTTT | CASSQAPLIGNTIYF
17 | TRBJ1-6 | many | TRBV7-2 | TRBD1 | TGTGCCAGCAGCTCGACTAAGCCGGGACAGTTCCCTTCACCCCTCCACTTT | CASSSTKPGQFPSPLHF
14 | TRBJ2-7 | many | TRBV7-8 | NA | TGTGCCAGCAGCTTCGATAGCAGGACCTACGAGCAGTACTTC | CASSFDSRTYEQYF
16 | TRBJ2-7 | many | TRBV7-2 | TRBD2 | TGTGCCAGCAGCCCCGACCGCAAGCGGGGGTACCACGAGCAGTACTTC | CASSPDRKRGYHEQYF
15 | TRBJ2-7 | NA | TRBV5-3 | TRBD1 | TGTGCCAGCAGCTTGGGCCGGGACAGCGTATACGAGCAGTACTTC | CASSLGRDSVYEQYF
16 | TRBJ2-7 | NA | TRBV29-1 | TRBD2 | TGCAGCGTTGGCACCCATCTAGCGGGGGGCTCCTACGAGCAGTACTTC | CSVGTHLAGGSYEQYF
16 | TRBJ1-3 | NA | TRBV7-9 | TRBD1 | TGTGCCAGCAGCTTAGGAATGACAGGGCGCGGAAACACCATATATTTT | CASSLGMTGRGNTIYF
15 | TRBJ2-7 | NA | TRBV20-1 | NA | TGCAGTGCTACTCTCCCCCGGGGAGCCCCCTACGAGCAGTACTTC | CSATLPRGAPYEQYF